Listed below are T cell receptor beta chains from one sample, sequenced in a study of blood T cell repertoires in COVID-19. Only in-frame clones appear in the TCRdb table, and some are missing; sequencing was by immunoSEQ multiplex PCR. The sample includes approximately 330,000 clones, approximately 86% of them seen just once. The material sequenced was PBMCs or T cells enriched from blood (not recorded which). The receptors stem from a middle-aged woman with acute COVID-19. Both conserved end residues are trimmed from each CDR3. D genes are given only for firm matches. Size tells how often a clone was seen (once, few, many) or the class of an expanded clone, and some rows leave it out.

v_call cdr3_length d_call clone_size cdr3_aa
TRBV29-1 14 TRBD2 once SVEDLGGRLTDTQY
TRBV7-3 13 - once ASSLMHLAHNEQF
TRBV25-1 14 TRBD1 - ASSALGTGGTGELF
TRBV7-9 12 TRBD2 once ASSPTSGGHEQF
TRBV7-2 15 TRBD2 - ASSYRTSGGLFYEQY
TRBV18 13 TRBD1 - ASSPPVRGLQTQY
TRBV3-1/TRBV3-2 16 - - ASSQEDRRETANYGYT
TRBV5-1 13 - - ASSLAAGMNTEAF
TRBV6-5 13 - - ASSYPRATGSPLH
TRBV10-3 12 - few AISEGAVTGELF
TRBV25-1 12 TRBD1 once ASGRDRVDSPLH
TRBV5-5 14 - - ASSRQTGLSTDTQY
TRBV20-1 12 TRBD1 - SASPGQGNTEAF
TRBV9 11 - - ASSVYWNTEAF
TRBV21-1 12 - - ASSKGGRAYEQY
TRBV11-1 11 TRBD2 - ASSRTSGYEQY
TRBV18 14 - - ASSPRLQGVQETQY
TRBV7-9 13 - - ASSSARELSEKLF
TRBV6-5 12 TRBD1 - ASRPGQFNQPQH
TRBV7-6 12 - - ASSAAGTQTEAF
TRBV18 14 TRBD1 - ASSPVWTGAPQPQH
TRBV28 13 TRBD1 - ASSPGTASSYEQY
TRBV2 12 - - ASSVASANYGYT
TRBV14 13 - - ASSQDLASYNEQF
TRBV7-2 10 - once ASSLDTGTQY
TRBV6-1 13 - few ASSEAGGHGNTIY
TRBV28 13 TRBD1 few ASSPADRVDTEAF
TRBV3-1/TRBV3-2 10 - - ASSQAPGFFF
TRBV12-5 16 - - ASGLGRGPLNQPVEQY
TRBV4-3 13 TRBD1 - ASSQGGTGGYGYT
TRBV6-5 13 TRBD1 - ASSYSGTVSYEQY
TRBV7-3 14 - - ASSLTGAKSTDTQY